Here is one T cell receptor (beta chain) with its context. J was trimmed by 4 bases and V by 5 bases; bases with no gene match: 7. The CDR3 covers 14 residues. CDR1 and CDR2 from the germline V gene are SGHKS and YYEKEE (reference sequence). In the original analysis: Estimation of nucleated cell counts was performed using reference gene primer amplification. Assay used: immunoSEQ multiplex PCR; TCRdb lists only in-frame clones, some missing. V and J calls and clone size come straight from that table; D and trimming were deduced from the DNA. Of over 250,000 clones in the sample, about 88% were seen once. This sample stems from a study of blood T cell repertoires in COVID-19. At the level of the study: COVID-19 samples collected from the United States, Italy and Spain covered acute and convalescent phases. Sample material is recorded as cDNA or gDNA derived from T cells, B-cell-depleted T cells, or PBMCs.

Enrolled during active infection, Seattle patients were then followed longitudinally. The specimen sequenced was peripheral blood. This sequence originates from a woman in her 70s with COVID-19, enrolled during active disease. The chain is built from TRBV5-5 and TRBJ2-5; TRBD1 aligns across 8 bases. CDR3 sequence (DNA): TGTGCCAGCAGAAAGTCAGGGGGCGGAGAGACCCAGTACTTC. Protein: CASRKSGGGETQYF.